These 2 T cell receptor beta chains share one sample of origin, sequenced in a study of blood T cell repertoires in COVID-19. Libraries were prepared by immunoSEQ multiplex PCR; TCRdb keeps only in-frame clonotypes and omits some of them. The sample lists 200,000 or so clones, 88% occurring once. The specimen was PBMCs or T cells enriched from blood (not recorded which). These receptors all come from a woman under 40 who had recovered from COVID-19.

This rearrangement joins TRBV5-6 to TRBJ2-1; TRBD2 is a possible D gene (6 bases). Trimming removed 1 base from V and 2 bases from J, with 13 bases in between. The CDR3 extends over 16 amino acids. Germline-derived CDR1 and CDR2 are SGHDT and YYEEEE. CDR3 sequence (DNA): TGTGCCAGCAGCTTGCGAGAGACTAGACCCTACAATGAGCAGTTCTTC. The encoded protein is CASSLRETRPYNEQFF.

The rearrangement links TRBV27 to TRBJ1-5, with D tentatively TRBD1 (6 bases). CDR1 MNHEY and CDR2 SMNVEV come from the germline V gene (reference sequence). This CDR3 has 14 amino acids. Trimming removed 4 bases from V and 3 bases from J, with 10 bases in between. In nucleotides, the CDR3 is TGTGCCAGCAGTTGGGGGGGGCCCAATCAGCCCCAGCATTTT. This codes for CASSWGGPNQPQHF.